These 23 T cell receptor beta chains share one sample of origin, sequenced in a study of shared clonotypes between healthy human individuals. Here immunoSEQ multiplex PCR was the method, and the copy in TCRdb shows in-frame clones only, minus some. Of 2 million to 2.5 million clones listed, 93% were seen once; the top ten hold 0.35% to 0.45%. Sequencing was done on a sample of naive CD4+ T cells from PBMCs. The sample's subset: CD45RA+ positively selected. These TCRs come from a man younger than 30 in good health. Some clones in this sample may be carry-over from other donors' samples.

The chain couples TRBV15 to TRBJ2-7; 7 bases match TRBD1. The CDR3 is 15 amino acids. The J segment lost 2 bases and the V segment lost 1 base, leaving 5 bases of the junction unmatched. Germline values: CDR1 LNHNV, CDR2 YYDKDF (reference sequence). CDR3 amino acids: CATSRGRDRAYEQYF. CDR3 bases: TGTGCCACCAGCAGAGGCCGGGACAGAGCCTACGAGCAGTACTTC.

On this clone itself: Different DNA sequences within this sample yield the same CDR3. V is TRBV5-1 and J is TRBJ2-6; D gene unclear. Germline V CDR1 and CDR2: SGHRS, YFSETQ. Trimming pared 0 bases from V and 1 base from J, leaving 2 bases between. CDR3 length equals 14 residues. CDR3 coding DNA: TGCGCCAGCAGCTTGGAATCTGGGGCCAACGTCCTGACTTTC. Translating it yields CASSLESGANVLTF.

The rearrangement links TRBV30 to TRBJ2-2; TRBD2 matches at 14 bases. The CDR3 loop spans 18 amino acids. The germline CDR1 and CDR2 sequences are GTSNPN and SVGIG (reference sequence). The V segment lost 1 base and the J segment 3 bases; nucleotides outside the gene matches: 7. The CDR3 region is CAWSETRTSGRYTGELFF. CDR3 in DNA: TGTGCCTGGAGTGAGACAAGGACTAGCGGGAGGTACACCGGGGAGCTGTTTTTT.

This chain uses TRBV11-2 with TRBJ2-7, with a weak D call TRBD1 (6 bases). The CDR3 sequence is 15 residues long. The germline gives CDR1 SGHAT, CDR2 FQNNGV. V lost 3 bases to trimming and J lost 2 bases, with 14 bases between them. The chain's CDR3 is CASSFSTGSPYEQYF. In nucleotides, the CDR3 is TGTGCCAGCAGCTTTTCGACAGGATCCCCCTACGAGCAGTACTTC.

The CDR3 coding sequence is TGTGCCAGCAGCGGGCGGATTAATCAGCCCCAGCATTTT. Its protein is CASSGRINQPQHF. This chain connects TRBV7-2 to TRBJ1-5; D is ambiguous. Germline values: CDR1 SGHTA, CDR2 FQGNSA. The CDR3 runs to 13 residues. Trimming cost V 5 bases and J 4 bases, with 9 bases left between them.

In this sample, this clone turned up once. The rearrangement links TRBV5-8 to TRBJ2-5; D is possibly TRBD1 (5 bases). This CDR3 contains 15 residues. The germline V gene has CDR1 SGHTS and CDR2 YDEGEE. Trimming pared 8 bases from V and 5 bases from J, leaving 22 bases between. This CDR3 reads CARTGIGAHGETQYF. The CDR3 bases are TGTGCCAGGACTGGAATAGGGGCACACGGGGAGACCCAGTACTTC.

The CDR3: CASSVGQVNEQFF. As DNA, the CDR3 is TGTGCCAGCAGCGTAGGGCAGGTCAATGAGCAGTTCTTC. The chain has TRBV9 and TRBJ2-1; D ambiguous. Trimming left V 0 bases short and J 6 bases short, with 7 bases between. The CDR3 loop spans 13 amino acids. Germline CDR1 and CDR2: SGDLS and YYNGEE.

J is TRBJ1-1 and V is TRBV4-1, with 7 nucleotides matching TRBD1. V lost 4 bases to trimming and J lost 4 bases; unmatched junction nucleotides: 6. Germline-derived CDR1 and CDR2 are MGHRA and YSYEKL. CDR3 length equals 14 residues. The CDR3 DNA sequence: TGCGCCAGCAGCCCTCCGACAGGGAGCACTGAAGCTTTCTTT. It codes for CASSPPTGSTEAFF.

This clone has a single count. The V call is TRBV25-1, the J call TRBJ1-2; D call uncertain. The CDR3 spans 14 residues. CDR1 is MGHDK, CDR2 SYGVNS, per germline. The V end lost 2 bases, the J end lost 2 bases, and 9 bases lay between the germline ends. CDR3 region: CASSEPGRNYGYTF. The CDR3 DNA sequence: TGTGCCAGCAGTGAACCCGGGCGGAACTATGGCTACACCTTC.

The chain couples TRBV29-1 to TRBJ2-1; 8 nucleotides align to TRBD1. Germline V CDR1 and CDR2: SQVTM, ANQGSEA. The CDR3 extends over 12 amino acids. The junction had 3 bases not matched to a gene; V was cut back by 7 bases and J by 4 bases. The chain's CDR3 is CSGQGRYNEQFF. The CDR3 nucleotides are TGCAGCGGACAGGGGCGGTACAATGAGCAGTTCTTC.

The chain carries TRBV28 and TRBJ1-1, with no clear D. The CDR3 is 13 amino acids. CDR1 and CDR2 (germline): MDHEN, SYDVKM. Trimming removed 5 bases at V and 11 bases at J, with 18 bases between. The CDR3 region is CASSPTRPSGAFF. CDR3 nucleotide sequence: TGTGCCAGCAGTCCGACCCGTCCCTCGGGGGCTTTCTTT.

The chain couples TRBV30 to TRBJ2-3; 10 bases agree with TRBD2. The length of the CDR3 is 12 residues. Trimming removed 8 bases from V and 4 bases from J; junction bases left unmatched: 3. Germline lookup yields CDR1 GTSNPN and CDR2 SVGIG (reference sequence). The CDR3 reads CARGTSADTQYF. The CDR3 DNA reads as TGTGCCAGAGGGACTAGCGCAGATACGCAGTATTTT.

Points on this clone: The same CDR3 is also encoded by other DNA sequences in this sample. The chain employs TRBV5-1 and TRBJ2-7; tentatively, D is TRBD1 (5 bases). Trimming stripped 4 bases from V and 3 bases from J, with 11 bases between. Germline CDR1 and CDR2: SGHRS and YFSETQ. The CDR3 spans 13 residues. The CDR3 spells CASSLTDSYEQYF. The CDR3, as DNA: TGCGCCAGCAGCCTGACAGATAGCTACGAGCAGTACTTC.

This rearrangement joins TRBV5-4 to TRBJ1-3; D call uncertain. Germline V gene sequence: CDR1 SGHNT, CDR2 YYREEE (reference sequence). This CDR3 has 15 amino acids. Trimming took off 1 base at V and 0 bases at J, with 8 bases between the two ends. Written as DNA, the CDR3 is TGTGCCAGCAGCTTGATTTCCCACTCTGGAAACACCATATATTTT. Protein sequence: CASSLISHSGNTIYF.

Concerning this clone itself: Other DNA sequences in this specimen translate into the identical CDR3. The chain recombines TRBV18 with TRBJ1-2, with D tentatively TRBD1 (5 bases). Trimming took off 3 bases at V and 6 bases at J, with 11 bases between the two ends. The CDR3 has 13 residues. Germline V gives CDR1 KGHSH, CDR2 LQKENI. The CDR3, as DNA: TGTGCCAGCTCACCCTCCGGGGGGGATGGCTACACCTTC. Amino acid sequence: CASSPSGGDGYTF.

Only one count was recorded for this clone. The same CDR3 is also encoded by other DNA sequences in this sample. This chain links TRBV18 with TRBJ2-5, with D perhaps TRBD1 (6 bases). This CDR3 has 14 residues. From germline, CDR1 is KGHSH and CDR2 LQKENI. Trimming left V 2 bases short and J 2 bases short, with 9 bases between. CDR3: CASSPGGQQETQYF. The CDR3 DNA is TGTGCCAGCTCACCAGGCGGACAGCAAGAGACCCAGTACTTC.

J is TRBJ1-2 and V is TRBV5-4; unclear D gene. CDR3 size: 12 residues. CDR1 is SGHNT and CDR2 is YYREEE in the germline V gene (reference sequence). V dropped 1 base and J dropped 6 bases, with 7 bases sitting between them. CDR3 nucleotides: TGTGCCAGCAGCTTGATGTTAAATGGCTACACCTTC. This translates into CASSLMLNGYTF.

J is TRBJ2-7 and V is TRBV28; D is perhaps TRBD1 (6 bases). CDR1 and CDR2 (germline): MDHEN, SYDVKM. The length of the CDR3 is 14 residues. Trimming removed 7 bases at V and 6 bases at J, with 19 bases between. The CDR3 bases are TGTGCCAGCATTCTGGGGGCGCTTGGGGGCGAGCAGTACTTC. This sequence encodes CASILGALGGEQYF.

This chain uses TRBV6-6 with TRBJ1-5, with TRBD1 as a possible D gene (6 bases). Per germline, CDR1 MNHNY and CDR2 SVGAGI (reference sequence). This CDR3 has 13 amino acids. Trimming cost V 0 bases and J 9 bases, with 9 bases left between them. The CDR3 here is CASSYSGGSPQHF. The DNA for the CDR3 is TGTGCCAGCAGTTACTCAGGGGGTTCGCCCCAGCATTTT.

This clone has a single count. The CDR3 loop is CASSDYRDQPQHF. CDR3 DNA: TGTGCCAGCAGTGACTATAGGGATCAGCCCCAGCATTTT. The V and J genes are TRBV28 and TRBJ1-5; unclear D gene. Germline loops: CDR1 MDHEN, CDR2 SYDVKM. V lost 5 bases and J lost 5, with 10 bases in between. This CDR3 contains 13 residues.

This chain uses TRBV6-1 with TRBJ2-7; D not resolved. The germline V and J ends were trimmed by 7 bases and 6 bases, with 16 bases remaining between them. Per germline, CDR1 MNHNS and CDR2 SASEGT. The CDR3 runs 13 residues. The DNA for the CDR3 is TGTGCCAGCAAGTCCGGTTTCTCTTCCGAGCAGTACTTC. Protein sequence: CASKSGFSSEQYF.

V and J are TRBV2 and TRBJ1-5; D may be TRBD1 (5 bases). The CDR3 has 16 amino acids. Germline V lookup: CDR1 SNHLY, CDR2 FYNNEI. V was pared by 5 bases and J by 2 bases, with 16 bases between. The CDR3 here is CASSTEGVLRNQPQHF. The CDR3 region has the DNA TGTGCCAGCAGTACGGAAGGGGTTTTGCGCAATCAGCCCCAGCATTTT.

This rearrangement joins TRBV9 to TRBJ2-1, with 8 bases fitting TRBD2. Trimming cost V 3 bases and J 7 bases; bases outside gene matches: 9. The CDR3 is 15 amino acids. Germline V CDR1 and CDR2: SGDLS, YYNGEE. CDR3 sequence: CASSASSGAQNEQFF. DNA of the CDR3: TGTGCCAGCAGCGCAAGTAGCGGGGCCCAAAATGAGCAGTTCTTC.